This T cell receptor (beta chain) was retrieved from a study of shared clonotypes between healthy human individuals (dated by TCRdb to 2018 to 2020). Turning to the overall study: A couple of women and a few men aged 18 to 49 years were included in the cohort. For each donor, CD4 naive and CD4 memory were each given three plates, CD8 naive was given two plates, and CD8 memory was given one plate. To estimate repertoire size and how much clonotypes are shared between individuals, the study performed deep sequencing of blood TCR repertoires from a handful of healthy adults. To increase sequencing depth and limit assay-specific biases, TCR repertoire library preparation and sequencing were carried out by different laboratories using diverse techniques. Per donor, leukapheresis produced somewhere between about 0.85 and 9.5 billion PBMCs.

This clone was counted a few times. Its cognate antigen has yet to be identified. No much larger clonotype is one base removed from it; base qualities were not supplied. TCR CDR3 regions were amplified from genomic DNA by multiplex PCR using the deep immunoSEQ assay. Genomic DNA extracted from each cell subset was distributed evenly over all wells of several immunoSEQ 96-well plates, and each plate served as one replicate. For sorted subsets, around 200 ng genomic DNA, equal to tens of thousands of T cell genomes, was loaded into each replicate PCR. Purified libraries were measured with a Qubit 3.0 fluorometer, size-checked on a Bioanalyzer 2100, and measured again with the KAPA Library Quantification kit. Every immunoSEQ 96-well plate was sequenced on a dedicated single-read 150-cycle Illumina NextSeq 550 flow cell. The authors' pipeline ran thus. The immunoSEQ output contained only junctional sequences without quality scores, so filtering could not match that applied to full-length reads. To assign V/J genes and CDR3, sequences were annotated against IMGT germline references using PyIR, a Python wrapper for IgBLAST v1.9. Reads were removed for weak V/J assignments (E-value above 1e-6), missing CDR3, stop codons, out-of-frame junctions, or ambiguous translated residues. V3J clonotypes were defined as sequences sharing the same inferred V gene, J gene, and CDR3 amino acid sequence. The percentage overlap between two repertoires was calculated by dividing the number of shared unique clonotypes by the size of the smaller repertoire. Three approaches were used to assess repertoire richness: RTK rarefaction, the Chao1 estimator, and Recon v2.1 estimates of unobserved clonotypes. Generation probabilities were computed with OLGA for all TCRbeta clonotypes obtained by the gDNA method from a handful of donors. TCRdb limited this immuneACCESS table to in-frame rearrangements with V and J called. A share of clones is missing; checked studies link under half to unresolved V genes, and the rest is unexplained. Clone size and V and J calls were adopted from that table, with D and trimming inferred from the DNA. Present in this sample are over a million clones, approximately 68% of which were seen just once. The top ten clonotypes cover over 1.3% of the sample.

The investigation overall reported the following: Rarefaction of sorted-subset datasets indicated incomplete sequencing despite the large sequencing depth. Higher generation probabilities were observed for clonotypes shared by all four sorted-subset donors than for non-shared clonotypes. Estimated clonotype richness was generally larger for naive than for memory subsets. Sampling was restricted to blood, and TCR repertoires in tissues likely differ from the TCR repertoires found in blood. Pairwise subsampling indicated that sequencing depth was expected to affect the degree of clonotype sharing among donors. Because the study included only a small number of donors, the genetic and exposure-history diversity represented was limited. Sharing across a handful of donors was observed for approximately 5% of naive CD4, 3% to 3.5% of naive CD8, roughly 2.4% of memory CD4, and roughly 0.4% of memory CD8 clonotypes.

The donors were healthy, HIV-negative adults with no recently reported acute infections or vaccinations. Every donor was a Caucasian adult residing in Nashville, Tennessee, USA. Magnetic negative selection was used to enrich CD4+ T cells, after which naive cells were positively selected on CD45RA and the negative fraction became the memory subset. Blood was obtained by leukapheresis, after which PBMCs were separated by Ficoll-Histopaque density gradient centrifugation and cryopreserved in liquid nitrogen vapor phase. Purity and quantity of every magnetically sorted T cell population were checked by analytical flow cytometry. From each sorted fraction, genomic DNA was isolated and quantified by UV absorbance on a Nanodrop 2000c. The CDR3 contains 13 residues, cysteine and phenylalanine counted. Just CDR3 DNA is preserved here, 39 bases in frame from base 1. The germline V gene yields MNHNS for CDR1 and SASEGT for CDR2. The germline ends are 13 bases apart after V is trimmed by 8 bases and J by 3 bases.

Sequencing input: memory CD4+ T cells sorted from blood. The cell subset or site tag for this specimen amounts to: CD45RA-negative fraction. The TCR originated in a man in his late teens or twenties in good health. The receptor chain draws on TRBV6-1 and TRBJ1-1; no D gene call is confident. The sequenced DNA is TGTGCCAGCGGGTACGAGGTAGACACTGAAGCTTTCTTT. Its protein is CASGYEVDTEAFF.